The 26 T cell receptor beta chains below all came from one sample that was sequenced in a study of blood T cell repertoires in COVID-19. The table came from immunoSEQ multiplex PCR; TCRdb's copy has only in-frame clones and leaves some out. The sample gives over 60,000 clones, roughly 80% of which show up once; about an eighth is in the top ten. The sequenced sample was peripheral blood. The source of these receptors is a man in his fifties or sixties with COVID-19, enrolled during active disease.

The chain uses TRBV7-9 and TRBJ2-1; unclear D gene. Looked up from germline, CDR1 is SEHNR and CDR2 is FQNEAQ (reference sequence). The V end was cut by 0 bases, the J end by 1 base, with 7 bases between. CDR3 length: 15 amino acids. CDR3 amino acids: CASSLAGSSYNEQFF. The CDR3 coding sequence is TGTGCCAGCAGCTTAGCGGGCTCGTCCTACAATGAGCAGTTCTTC.

The chain combines TRBV5-6 with TRBJ1-2; 10 nucleotides line up with TRBD1. Germline trimming cut 4 bases from V and 5 bases from J; bases unmatched to any gene: 5. Germline V gene sequence: CDR1 SGHDT, CDR2 YYEEEE. The CDR3 length is 14 residues. This chain's CDR3 is CASSQGTGVYGYTF. CDR3 DNA sequence: TGTGCCAGCAGCCAAGGGACAGGGGTATATGGCTACACCTTC.

The V and J genes are TRBV4-1 and TRBJ2-7; the D gene is possibly TRBD2 (5 bases). Germline values: CDR1 MGHRA, CDR2 YSYEKL. This CDR3 is 14 amino acids long. V lost 2 bases and J lost 3, with 11 bases in between. The CDR3 sequence: CASSQQVGNYEQYF. CDR3 DNA sequence: TGCGCCAGCAGCCAACAAGTCGGGAACTACGAGCAGTACTTC.

On this clone itself: One end of the junction does not line up with germline, which may come from a read error. The chain is built from TRBV19 and TRBJ2-3; 16 nucleotides line up with TRBD2. From germline, CDR1 is LNHDA and CDR2 SQIVND (reference sequence). The CDR3 covers 13 residues. CDR3: CASGTSGGAPLNF. The CDR3 DNA sequence: TGTGCCAGTGGGACTAGCGGGGGGGCCCCGTTGAATTTT.

This chain uses TRBV7-8 with TRBJ2-2, with TRBD1 as a possible D gene (6 bases). This CDR3 contains 15 residues. The ends were cut back, 3 bases at V and 6 bases at J, with 14 bases in the middle. Germline CDR1 and CDR2: SGHVS and FQNEAQ. The CDR3 DNA follows: TGTGCCAGCAGCTTCGGACAGTTCATCTCCGGGGAGCTGTTTTTT. This gives the protein CASSFGQFISGELFF.

The gene calls are TRBV30 and TRBJ1-5; TRBD1 aligns across 7 bases. This CDR3 spans 12 amino acids. Looked up from germline, CDR1 is GTSNPN and CDR2 is SVGIG (reference sequence). With 2 bases clipped from V and 6 bases from J, the junction kept 1 base outside the gene matches. The CDR3 DNA reads as TGTGCCTGGAGTAAGGGGGCTCAGCCCCAGCATTTT. The encoded protein is CAWSKGAQPQHF. Variable domain in full (rest from reference TRBV30 and TRBJ1-5): SQTIHQWPATLVQPVGSPLSLECTVEGTSNPNLYWYRQAAGRGLQLLFYSVGIGQISSEVPQNLSASRPQDRQFILSSKKLLLSDSGFYLCAWSKGAQPQHFGDGTRLSIL.

The genes are TRBV5-1 and TRBJ2-5; D is possibly TRBD1 (5 bases). Germline V gives CDR1 SGHRS, CDR2 YFSETQ. The CDR3 is 13 residues long. Trimming cost V 1 base and J 3 bases, with 7 bases left between them. DNA for the CDR3: TGCGCCAGCAGCTTGCAAGGGGAAGAGACCCAGTACTTC. Its translation: CASSLQGEETQYF.

V and J are TRBV4-3 and TRBJ1-1; possible D gene TRBD1, 5 bases. V was shortened by 2 bases and J by 4 bases, with 5 bases between the two germline ends. The germline CDR1 and CDR2 sequences are LGHNA and YSLEER. The CDR3 has 12 amino acids. The CDR3 bases are TGCGCCAGCAGCCAACAGGGCACTGAAGCTTTCTTT. Residues: CASSQQGTEAFF.

The rearrangement links TRBV15 to TRBJ2-1; D is perhaps TRBD2 (5 bases). The CDR3 loop spans 17 amino acids. Per germline, CDR1 LNHNV and CDR2 YYDKDF (reference sequence). V was shortened by 1 base and J by 1 base, with 14 bases between the two germline ends. The DNA of the CDR3 is TGTGCCACCAGCAGAGTGGCCGGGCGGGTATCCTACAATGAGCAGTTCTTC. The encoded protein is CATSRVAGRVSYNEQFF.

V gene TRBV4-3 combines with J gene TRBJ1-5, with a weak D call TRBD1 (5 bases). The germline gives CDR1 LGHNA, CDR2 YSLEER. CDR3 length: 18 amino acids. V lost 3 bases and J 1 base, leaving 19 bases between the germline ends. The CDR3 DNA reads TGCGCCAGCAGCCAGGGTTTGTTCGGGGGAGGGAGCAATCAGCCCCAGCATTTT. Amino acids: CASSQGLFGGGSNQPQHF.

This chain joins TRBV5-1 and TRBJ1-2; TRBD1 is a possible D gene (5 bases). V was trimmed by 4 bases and J by 0 bases, leaving 10 bases between them. CDR1 and CDR2 from the germline V gene are SGHRS and YFSETQ. The CDR3 extends over 14 amino acids. CDR3 amino acids: CASSPRQTNYGYTF. The CDR3 coding sequence is TGCGCCAGCAGCCCCCGACAGACTAACTATGGCTACACCTTC.

The rearrangement joins TRBV13 to TRBJ2-1; 10 nucleotides align to TRBD2. The junction had 7 bases not matched to a gene; V was cut back by 5 bases and J by 6 bases. The germline gives CDR1 PRHDT, CDR2 FYEKMQ (reference sequence). The CDR3 runs 15 residues. CDR3 sequence (DNA): TGTGCCAGCAGCGCAACTAGCGGGGTGGGCAATGAGCAGTTCTTC. Protein sequence: CASSATSGVGNEQFF.

The V and J genes are TRBV27 and TRBJ2-1, with D possibly TRBD1 on 6 matching bases. V lost 4 bases and J lost 3, with 13 bases in between. CDR3 length: 15 amino acids. CDR1 is MNHEY, CDR2 SMNVEV, per germline (reference sequence). The CDR3 DNA reads TGTGCCAGCAGTTCATCCCGGGACAACTACAATGAGCAGTTCTTC. This sequence encodes CASSSSRDNYNEQFF.

This clone occurred a few times. The gene calls are TRBV7-9 and TRBJ2-5, with a tentative D call TRBD2 (5 bases). Germline CDR1 SEHNR, CDR2 FQNEAQ (reference sequence). The germline V and J ends were trimmed by 2 bases and 3 bases, with 13 bases remaining between them. The CDR3 extends over 15 amino acids. As DNA, the CDR3 is TGTGCCAGCAGCTTACTCGTAGCGTCGGAAGAGACCCAGTACTTC. Protein: CASSLLVASEETQYF.

This sequence joins TRBV19 and TRBJ1-2; 7 bases align to TRBD1. The CDR3 runs 14 residues. CDR1 LNHDA and CDR2 SQIVND come from the germline V gene (reference sequence). J lost 0 bases, V lost 4 bases, and 2 bases had no gene match. The CDR3 spells CASSTTGANYGYTF. CDR3 coding DNA: TGTGCCAGTAGTACCACAGGGGCTAACTATGGCTACACCTTC.

This clone was picked up one time. The CDR3 sequence is CASSITGQASYEQYF. CDR3 coding DNA: TGTGCCAGTAGTATTACCGGACAGGCTTCCTACGAGCAGTACTTC. The chain employs TRBV19 and TRBJ2-7, with 7 bases lining up with TRBD1. The V gene end was trimmed by 3 bases and the J gene end by 1 base; junction bases not matched to a gene: 6. Germline assignment: CDR1 LNHDA and CDR2 SQIVND (reference sequence). The CDR3 loop spans 15 amino acids.

This clone has a handful of counts. This chain uses TRBV5-4 with TRBJ2-2; TRBD2 agrees at 9 bases. This CDR3 has 15 amino acids. V trimming: 2 bases; J trimming: 5 bases; junction bases outside the gene matches: 4. The V gene's germline CDR1 is SGHNT and CDR2 YYREEE (reference sequence). CDR3 DNA sequence: TGTGCCAGCAGCTTTGAGCGGGGGGCGACCGGGGAGCTGTTTTTT. This translates into CASSFERGATGELFF.

The V and J genes are TRBV7-3 and TRBJ1-1, with 8 bases aligning to TRBD1. The CDR3 totals 14 residues. Germline V gene lookup returns CDR1 SGHTA and CDR2 FQGTGA. V lost 1 base, J lost 6 bases, and 4 bases stayed unmatched. The CDR3 DNA reads as TGTGCCAGCAGCTTAAGTGACAGGGGAGCTGAAGCTTTCTTT. It is translated as CASSLSDRGAEAFF. The full variable domain, completed using reference TRBV7-3 and TRBJ1-1, is GAGVSQTPSNKVTEKGKYVELRCDPISGHTALYWYRQSLGQGPEFLIYFQGTGAADDSGLPNDRFFAVRPEGSVSTLKIQRTERGDSAVYLCASSLSDRGAEAFFGQGTRLTVV.

This chain joins TRBV5-1 and TRBJ1-6; D remains unclear. Germline CDR1 and CDR2: SGHRS and YFSETQ. This CDR3 has 9 residues. Trimming left V 2 bases short and J 17 bases short, with 5 bases between. CDR3 sequence reads: CASSFSFHF. The CDR3 bases are TGCGCCAGCAGCTTTTCGTTCCACTTT.

The chain recombines TRBV6-5 with TRBJ2-5; D is unclear. The CDR3 spans 14 residues. V shed 2 bases and J shed 2 bases, with 9 bases lying between them. CDR1 and CDR2 from the germline V gene are MNHEY and SVGAGI. In DNA, the CDR3 is TGTGCCAGCAGTTACGCTCCTCAGCAAGAGACCCAGTACTTC. Residues: CASSYAPQQETQYF.

This clone showed up just once. V and J are TRBV10-3 and TRBJ2-5; 10 bases fit TRBD2. This CDR3 has 15 amino acids. Germline values: CDR1 ENHRY, CDR2 SYGVKD. V lost 10 bases to trimming and J lost 0 bases; unmatched junction nucleotides: 8. In nucleotides, the CDR3 is TGTGCCACCTCTAGACTAGCGGGTTACCAAGAGACCCAGTACTTC. This codes for CATSRLAGYQETQYF.

The genes are TRBV19 and TRBJ2-1; no clear D gene. CDR3 length equals 14 residues. V lost 0 bases to trimming and J lost 3 bases, with 6 bases between them. Germline CDR1 is LNHDA and CDR2 is SQIVND (reference sequence). CDR3 sequence (DNA): TGTGCCAGTAGTATAGAGGCCAGCTACAATGAGCAGTTCTTC. This translates into CASSIEASYNEQFF.

The chain employs TRBV7-8 and TRBJ2-1; 8 bases line up with TRBD1. The CDR3 loop spans 15 amino acids. Germline V CDR1 and CDR2: SGHVS, FQNEAQ. The V gene end was trimmed by 1 base and the J gene end by 7 bases; junction bases not matched to a gene: 6. This chain's CDR3 is CASSLGTGPSNEQFF. In nucleotides, the CDR3 is TGTGCCAGCAGCTTAGGGACAGGGCCTTCTAATGAGCAGTTCTTC.

V gene TRBV6-2 or TRBV6-3 combines with J gene TRBJ1-5; tentatively, D is TRBD1 (6 bases). Germline loops: CDR1 MNHEY, CDR2 SVGEGT. Trimming left V 4 bases short and J 5 bases short, with 6 bases between. This CDR3 has 12 residues. The CDR3 here is CASSSGDQPQHF. CDR3 nucleotides: TGTGCCAGCAGTTCAGGGGATCAGCCCCAGCATTTT.

J is TRBJ2-2 and V is TRBV24-1; TRBD1 agrees at 7 bases. CDR1 KGHDR and CDR2 SFDVKD come from the germline V gene. The V and J ends lost 9 bases and 2 bases, in that order; junction bases with no gene match: 8. The CDR3 loop spans 15 amino acids. CDR3 amino acids: CATRTGTANTGELFF. The CDR3 DNA sequence: TGTGCCACCCGCACCGGGACAGCTAACACCGGGGAGCTGTTTTTT.

The chain combines TRBV5-5 with TRBJ2-7, with D perhaps TRBD1 (6 bases). Germline V gene data show CDR1 as SGHKS and CDR2 as YYEKEE (reference sequence). The CDR3 extends over 13 amino acids. Trimming took 4 bases from V and 7 from J, leaving 15 bases between them. For the CDR3, the DNA is TGTGCCAGCAGCCCGCTGACAGGACGGGAGCAGTACTTC. This encodes CASSPLTGREQYF.